This T cell receptor (beta chain) was identified in a study of neurological immune-mediated disorders. Study observations and caveats: Neither clinical nor MRI features were associated with the multiple sclerosis repertoire cluster.

The making of cDNA relied on 5'RACE with 10-nucleotide random UMIs. TCRdb analysed the 5' RACE reads with MiXCR anew, one entry per CDR3 protein. The table includes over 75,000 distinct CDR3 sequences, nearly 6% detected once. The germline V gene has CDR1 DFQATT and CDR2 SNEGSKA (reference sequence). V dropped 6 bases and J dropped 8; count of bases not matched to a gene: 12. The CDR3 runs to 13 residues. Stated time point: longitudinal time-point 2. This clonotype was seen repeatedly, ten times or more. Its antigen is unidentified. The chain carries TRBV20-1 and TRBJ2-5; 7 bases match TRBD1. The sequenced material came from PBMCs. This clonotype was sampled from a woman between 55 and 75 years old with multiple sclerosis. In nucleotides, the CDR3 is TGCAGTGCAAAGGCCGGCACAGGGGTTACCCAGTACTTC. It yields the protein CSAKAGTGVTQYF.